Presented here are 19 T cell receptor beta chains from one specimen sequenced in a study of blood T cell repertoires in COVID-19. Sequenced by immunoSEQ multiplex PCR; TCRdb stores in-frame clones only, minus some. Seen here are about 200,000 clones, just over 85% observed once, and the top ten hold 5.9%. Sequencing used peripheral blood. The receptors originated from a man older than 75 with acute or convalescent COVID-19.

A few counts support this clone. The genes are TRBV5-4 and TRBJ1-5; D might be TRBD1 (5 bases). The V gene lost 3 bases and the J gene lost 0 bases, with 13 bases spanning the gap. The CDR3 covers 16 residues. Germline V gene data show CDR1 as SGHNT and CDR2 as YYREEE (reference sequence). The CDR3 spells CASSWGGGTSNQPQHF. For the CDR3, the DNA is TGTGCCAGCAGCTGGGGGGGAGGGACTAGCAATCAGCCCCAGCATTTT.

The rearrangement links TRBV6-4 to TRBJ2-1; 12 bases agree with TRBD2. CDR1 and CDR2 from the germline V gene are MRHNA and SNTAGT. V shed 5 bases, J shed 15 bases, and the junction held 8 bases outside the gene matches. CDR3 length: 13 amino acids. The CDR3 nucleotides read TGTGCCAGCAGTAAGACTAGCGGGAGAGGTGGGTTCTTC. Residues: CASSKTSGRGGFF.

The rearrangement uses TRBV5-1 and TRBJ2-3; a possible D gene is TRBD2 (5 bases). This CDR3 spans 15 amino acids. The V end was cut by 0 bases, the J end by 0 bases, with 8 bases between. CDR1 and CDR2 from the germline V gene are SGHRS and YFSETQ. The CDR3 region has the DNA TGCGCCAGCAGCTTGGACGGGAAGAGCACAGATACGCAGTATTTT. It encodes CASSLDGKSTDTQYF.

The rearrangement uses TRBV19 and TRBJ1-3; TRBD1 aligns across 9 bases. The germline gives CDR1 LNHDA, CDR2 SQIVND (reference sequence). CDR3 length: 14 residues. Trimming at V came to 6 bases and at J to 3 bases, leaving 3 bases not matched to a gene. Here the CDR3 reads CASRDRGHGNTIYF. CDR3 sequence (DNA): TGTGCCAGTAGGGACAGGGGACATGGAAACACCATATATTTT.

CDR3 nucleotide sequence: TGTGCCAGTAGTGCTAATATGGACAGGGGGCAAGAGACCCAGTACTTC. It translates to CASSANMDRGQETQYF. V usage is TRBV19 and J usage is TRBJ2-5; 10 bases agree with TRBD1. CDR1 is LNHDA, CDR2 SQIVND, per germline (reference sequence). This CDR3 region has 16 residues. Trimming removed 5 bases from V and 2 bases from J; junction bases left unmatched: 8.

The genes are TRBV24-1 and TRBJ2-5; 7 nucleotides match TRBD2. The CDR3 consists of 14 residues. After removal of 8 bases from V and 3 bases from J, the junction contained 8 bases not matched to a gene. The germline V gene encodes CDR1 KGHDR and CDR2 SFDVKD. For the CDR3, the DNA is TGTGCCACCAAGGAAAGCGGGACTGAAGAGACCCAGTACTTC. This gives the protein CATKESGTEETQYF.

This chain links TRBV19 with TRBJ2-2, with 11 bases matching TRBD2. The junction had 4 bases not matched to a gene; V was cut back by 5 bases and J by 2 bases. The CDR3 is made up of 16 amino acids. Germline CDR1 is LNHDA and CDR2 is SQIVND (reference sequence). The CDR3 reads CASSRLAGGNTGELFF. CDR3 DNA: TGTGCCAGTAGTCGTCTAGCGGGAGGTAACACCGGGGAGCTGTTTTTT. The whole variable domain, filled in from reference TRBV19 and TRBJ2-2, reads DGGITQSPKYLFRKEGQNVTLSCEQNLNHDAMYWYRQDPGQGLRLIYYSQIVNDFQKGDIAEGYSVSREKKESFPLTVTSAQKNPTAFYLCASSRLAGGNTGELFFGEGSRLTVL.

This CDR3 is CASSRYPSESFYEQYF. The CDR3 nucleotides read TGTGCCAGCAGCCGCTACCCGAGCGAGTCATTTTACGAGCAGTACTTC. The chain has TRBV7-2 and TRBJ2-7; D not resolved. CDR3 length equals 16 residues. Between the trimmed V and J ends, which lost 5 bases and 4 bases, there was a span of 21 bases. CDR1 and CDR2 (germline): SGHTA, FQGNSA.

This CDR3 reads CASSLMVSGGSTQYF. CDR3 nucleotide sequence: TGCGCCAGCAGCTTGATGGTTAGCGGGGGGAGTACGCAGTATTTT. The chain joins TRBV5-1 to TRBJ2-3, with 10 bases matching TRBD2. Looked up from germline, CDR1 is SGHRS and CDR2 is YFSETQ. This CDR3 is 15 amino acids long. With V trimmed by 1 base and J by 8 bases, 7 bases remained unmatched.

The chain carries TRBV5-1 and TRBJ1-1; 7 nucleotides align to TRBD1. Trimming cost V 3 bases and J 0 bases; bases outside gene matches: 5. The CDR3 contains 15 residues. Germline assignment: CDR1 SGHRS and CDR2 YFSETQ. The CDR3 here is CASSWGDSMNTEAFF. The CDR3 nucleotides read TGCGCCAGCAGCTGGGGGGACAGTATGAACACTGAAGCTTTCTTT.

The rearrangement uses TRBV7-2 and TRBJ2-7; 12 nucleotides agree with TRBD2. The length of the CDR3 is 16 residues. V was pared by 1 base and J by 6 bases, with 7 bases of the junction left unmatched. Germline-derived CDR1 and CDR2 are SGHTA and FQGNSA. As DNA, the CDR3 is TGTGCCAGCAGCTTAGGAAGACTAGCGGGAGACCGCGAGCAGTACTTC. This sequence encodes CASSLGRLAGDREQYF.

The V gene is TRBV19, the J gene TRBJ2-1; 11 positions agree with TRBD2. There are 15 residues in the CDR3. Germline V CDR1 and CDR2: LNHDA, SQIVND (reference sequence). V was pared by 3 bases and J by 6 bases, with 4 bases of the junction left unmatched. CDR3 loop: CASSIVTSGGNEQFF. Written as DNA, the CDR3 is TGTGCCAGTAGTATTGTAACTAGCGGGGGCAATGAGCAGTTCTTC.

The chain couples TRBV5-8 to TRBJ1-4, with 7 bases aligning to TRBD1. The trim removed 6 bases at V and 4 bases at J, leaving 6 bases unmatched. The CDR3 runs 14 residues. Per the germline V gene, CDR1 is SGHTS and CDR2 is YDEGEE. CDR3: CASTPGQFNEKLFF. CDR3 DNA: TGTGCCAGCACCCCGGGACAGTTTAATGAAAAACTGTTTTTT.

Regarding this clone: At one of its ends the junction is not consistent with the germline gene, which may arise from a read error. The chain employs TRBV11-2 and TRBJ2-7; the match to TRBD2 covers 16 bases. Per the germline V gene, CDR1 is SGHAT and CDR2 is FQNNGV. The CDR3 has 14 amino acids. The CDR3 here is CASSLRGTSGREVF. The CDR3 nucleotides are TGTGCCAGCAGCTTGAGGGGGACTAGCGGGAGGGAAGTCTTC.

This clone has a handful of counts. Written as DNA, the CDR3 is TGTGCCAGCGCGGCGGGGGTGCAGGGAACATCTTTCTTT. It codes for CASAAGVQGTSFF. The chain recombines TRBV27 with TRBJ1-1; D possibly corresponds to TRBD1 (5 bases). The CDR3 loop spans 13 amino acids. V dropped 8 bases and J dropped 12 bases, with 22 bases sitting between them. The germline V gene encodes CDR1 MNHEY and CDR2 SMNVEV (reference sequence).

Remarks on this clone: The same CDR3 is also encoded by other DNA sequences in this sample. The chain links TRBV21-1 to TRBJ2-7; TRBD2, the D gene given by the table, was not confirmed from the DNA. TRBV21-1 is termed a pseudogene. The CDR3 sequence is 14 residues long. The CDR3 protein is CASSFPSGSCEQYF. CDR3 nucleotide sequence: TGTGCCAGCAGCTTCCCTAGCGGGAGCTGCGAGCAGTACTTC.

Remarks on this clone: Other DNA sequences in this specimen translate into the identical CDR3. The CDR3 region has the DNA TGTGCCAGCAGTTTGTCCAGGGGGAACACTGAAGCTTTCTTT. This encodes CASSLSRGNTEAFF. The J gene is TRBJ1-1, the V gene TRBV28; a possible D gene is TRBD1 (6 bases). This CDR3 has 14 amino acids. Germline-derived CDR1 and CDR2 are MDHEN and SYDVKM. Trimming left V 3 bases short and J 1 base short, with 9 bases between.

The gene calls are TRBV4-3 and TRBJ1-1; 9 bases are a match to TRBD1. The CDR3 contains 14 residues. The J segment lost 8 bases and the V segment lost 1 base, leaving 5 bases of the junction unmatched. Germline V CDR1 and CDR2: LGHNA, YSLEER. CDR3 loop: CASSQGPGQGEAFF. The CDR3 nucleotides read TGCGCCAGCAGCCAAGGACCGGGACAGGGCGAAGCTTTCTTT.

V and J are TRBV11-2 and TRBJ1-1; 7 positions match TRBD1. Germline loops: CDR1 SGHAT, CDR2 FQNNGV. This CDR3 comprises 16 residues. The junction had 9 bases not matched to a gene; V was cut back by 5 bases and J by 0 bases. The CDR3 coding sequence is TGTGCCAGCAGCGATCGGACAGGAACCTTGAACACTGAAGCTTTCTTT. Encoded protein: CASSDRTGTLNTEAFF.